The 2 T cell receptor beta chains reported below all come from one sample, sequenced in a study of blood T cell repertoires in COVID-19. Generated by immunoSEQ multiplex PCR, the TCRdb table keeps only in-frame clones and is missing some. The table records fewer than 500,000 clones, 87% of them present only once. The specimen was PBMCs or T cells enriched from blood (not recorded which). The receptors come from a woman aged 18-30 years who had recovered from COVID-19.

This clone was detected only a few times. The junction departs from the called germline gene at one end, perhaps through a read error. The CDR3 sequence: CASMVRGGSNEQYF. CDR3 DNA sequence: TGTGCCAGTATGGTGCGGGGGGGCTCCAACGAGCAGTACTTC. The chain uses TRBV19 and TRBJ2-7; 9 bases line up with TRBD2. The germline V gene has CDR1 LNHDA and CDR2 SQIVND (reference sequence). This CDR3 has 14 amino acids. The variable domain in full, completed from reference TRBV19 and TRBJ2-7, reads DGGITQSPKYLFRKEGQNVTLSCEQNLNHDAMYWYRQDPGQGLRLIYYSQIVNDFQKGDIAEGYSVSREKKESFPLTVTSAQKNPTAFYLCASMVRGGSNEQYFGPGTRLTVT.

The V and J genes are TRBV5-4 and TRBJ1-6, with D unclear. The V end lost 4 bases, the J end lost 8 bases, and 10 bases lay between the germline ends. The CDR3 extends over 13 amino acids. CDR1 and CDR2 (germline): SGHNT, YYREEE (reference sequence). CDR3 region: CASSLTRDSPLHF. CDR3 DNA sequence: TGTGCCAGCAGCCTCACTCGGGATTCACCCCTCCACTTT. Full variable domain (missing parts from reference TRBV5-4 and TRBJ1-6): ETGVTQSPTHLIKTRGQQVTLRCSSQSGHNTVSWYQQALGQGPQFIFQYYREEENGRGNFPPRFSGLQFPNYSSELNVNALELDDSALYLCASSLTRDSPLHFGNGTRLTVT.